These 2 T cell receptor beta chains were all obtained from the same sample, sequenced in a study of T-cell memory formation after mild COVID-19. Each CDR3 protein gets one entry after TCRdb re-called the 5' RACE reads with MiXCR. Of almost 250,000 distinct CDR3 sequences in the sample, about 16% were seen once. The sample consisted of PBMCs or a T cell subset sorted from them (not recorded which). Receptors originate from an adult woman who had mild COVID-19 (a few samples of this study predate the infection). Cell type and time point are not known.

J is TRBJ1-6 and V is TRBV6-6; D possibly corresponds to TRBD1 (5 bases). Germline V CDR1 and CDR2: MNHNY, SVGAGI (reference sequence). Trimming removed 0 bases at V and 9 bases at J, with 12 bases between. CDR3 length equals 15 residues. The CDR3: CASSYSAGGRSPLHF. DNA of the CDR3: TGTGCCAGCAGTTACTCGGCGGGGGGACGTTCACCCCTCCACTTT.

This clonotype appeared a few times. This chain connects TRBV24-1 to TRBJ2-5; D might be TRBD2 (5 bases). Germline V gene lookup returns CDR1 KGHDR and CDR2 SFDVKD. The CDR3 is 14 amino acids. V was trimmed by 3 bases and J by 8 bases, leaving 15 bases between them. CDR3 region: CATSDTRLAKTQYF. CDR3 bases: TGTGCCACCAGTGATACTAGGCTAGCCAAAACCCAGTACTTC.